Following are 8 T cell receptor beta chains from one sample sequenced in a study of Ad26.COV2.S vaccination and SARS-CoV-2 variants. Treatment described: 19 received Ad26.COV2.S at low or high dose, single or two shots; 5 received placebo; per-sample allocation not given. Sampling happened 63 days after the first vaccine or placebo injection. Clones were read by immunoSEQ multiplex PCR, and TCRdb kept only the in-frame ones, dropping some. The sample holds around 400,000 clones, approximately 90% seen once. Sequences were derived from peripheral blood, sampled in a trial of Ad26.COV2.S vaccine versus placebo. These TCRs come from a person aged 18-65 years who received the Ad26.COV2.S COVID-19 vaccine or a placebo.

This chain uses TRBV4-3 with TRBJ1-2; D call uncertain. This CDR3 comprises 17 residues. V was shortened by 0 bases and J by 0 bases, with 14 bases between the two germline ends. Germline CDR1 and CDR2: LGHNA and YSLEER. The CDR3 protein is CASSQDHVSAPNYGYTF. In nucleotides, the CDR3 is TGCGCCAGCAGCCAAGATCATGTGTCAGCGCCTAACTATGGCTACACCTTC.

The J gene is TRBJ2-2, the V gene TRBV14; the D is unclear. CDR3 size: 15 residues. Germline CDR1 reads SGHDN; CDR2 reads FVKESK. V was trimmed by 2 bases and J by 4 bases, leaving 11 bases between them. In DNA, the CDR3 is TGTGCCAGCAGCCAATCGGGCGGACCCACCGGGGAGCTGTTTTTT. Translated: CASSQSGGPTGELFF.

This clone was counted between two and nine times. This chain joins TRBV4-2 and TRBJ2-2; the match to TRBD1 covers 8 bases. This CDR3 is built from 17 residues. Per germline, CDR1 LGHNA and CDR2 YNFKEQ. The V gene end was trimmed by 1 base and the J gene end by 3 bases; junction bases not matched to a gene: 7. The CDR3 protein is CASSQARTGFDTGELFF. Here the CDR3 DNA reads TGTGCCAGCAGCCAAGCCCGGACAGGGTTTGACACCGGGGAGCTGTTTTTT.

This clone was observed many times. The chain employs TRBV11-2 and TRBJ1-3, with D possibly matching TRBD1 (5 bases). Trimming shortened V by 5 bases and J by 1 base, and 18 bases separated the two germline ends. Germline V gene data show CDR1 as SGHAT and CDR2 as FQNNGV. The CDR3 consists of 17 residues. The CDR3 bases are TGTGCCAGCAGCCCACGACGACAGAGTCAGTCTGGAAACACCATATATTTT. Encoded protein: CASSPRRQSQSGNTIYF.

This rearrangement joins TRBV4-1 to TRBJ2-1; TRBD2 agrees at 8 bases. Per the germline V gene, CDR1 is MGHRA and CDR2 is YSYEKL. Trimming removed 3 bases from V and 7 bases from J; junction bases left unmatched: 5. The CDR3 spans 14 residues. The CDR3 DNA follows: TGCGCCAGCAGCCACCGGGGGGGGAAAAATGAGCAGTTCTTC. Encoded protein: CASSHRGGKNEQFF.

The chain joins TRBV6-5 to TRBJ2-3; no definite D call. The germline V gene encodes CDR1 MNHEY and CDR2 SVGAGI. CDR3 length: 11 residues. The V gene lost 6 bases and the J gene lost 8 bases, with 9 bases spanning the gap. The CDR3 is CASRERATQYF. The CDR3 DNA sequence: TGTGCCAGCAGGGAGCGAGCTACGCAGTATTTT.

This sequence joins TRBV3-1 (or the pseudogene TRBV3-2) and TRBJ2-1; tentative D call: TRBD2 (5 bases). The CDR3 has 13 amino acids. Germline values: CDR1 LGHDT, CDR2 YNNKEL (reference sequence). V shed 9 bases and J shed 6 bases, with 15 bases lying between them. Here the CDR3 DNA reads TGTGCCAGTGGGAGTTTTAGTGGCAATGAGCAGTTCTTC. Translating it yields CASGSFSGNEQFF.

V is TRBV18 and J is TRBJ1-5, with no clear D. This CDR3 has 14 amino acids. Trimming shortened V by 4 bases and J by 1 base, and 8 bases separated the two germline ends. CDR1 is KGHSH, CDR2 LQKENI, per germline. In nucleotides, the CDR3 is TGTGCCAGCTCACGTGCAGCGAGCAATCAGCCCCAGCATTTT. Encoded protein: CASSRAASNQPQHF. Complete variable domain (other parts from reference TRBV18 and TRBJ1-5): NAGVMQNPRHLVRRRGQEARLRCSPMKGHSHVYWYRQLPEEGLKFMVYLQKENIIDESGMPKERFSAEFPKEGPSILRIQQVVRGDSAAYFCASSRAASNQPQHFGDGTRLSIL.